This T cell receptor beta chain was identified during a study of blood T cell repertoires in COVID-19. Overall study: Samples taken during acute and convalescent COVID-19 were collected in the United States, Italy and Spain. Sample material is recorded as cDNA or gDNA derived from T cells, B-cell-depleted T cells, or PBMCs.

CDR1 SGHRS and CDR2 YFSETQ come from the germline V gene. The CDR3 extends over 15 amino acids. V was clipped by 4 bases and J by 8 bases; unmatched bases: 11. In terms of age and location, participants ranged from about 18 to 95 years and lived in about two dozen US areas. Cohorts were assigned according to the clinical history that participants reported. Profiling relied on immunoSEQ multiplex PCR, and the TCRdb table lists in-frame clones only, not all of them. The sample contains 150,000 or so clones, 75% to 90% of which appear only once. The gene calls are TRBV5-1 and TRBJ1-4; TRBD1 matches 7 bases. Sequencing was performed on PBMCs or T cells enriched from blood (not recorded which). The clonotype originates from a woman between 40 and 50 years old who had been exposed to COVID-19. The CDR3 coding sequence is TGCGCCAGCAGCCGGACAGGATTGGAAGGGGAAAAACTGTTTTTT. It encodes CASSRTGLEGEKLFF.